These 30 T cell receptor beta chains share one sample of origin, sequenced in a study of cytomegalovirus exposure and HLA in healthy donors. The PCR used 60 Vbeta and 13 Jbeta primers. Data came from immunoSEQ multiplex PCR; TCRdb stores just in-frame clones and leaves some out. The sample carries roughly 100,000 clones, over 75% recorded once. Sequenced sample: PBMCs. The receptors originated from a man aged 40-55 years in good health and CMV-seropositive.

Only a few counts were recorded for this clone. The J gene is TRBJ2-1, the V gene TRBV5-6; 7 bases line up with TRBD1. V was pared by 7 bases and J by 7 bases, with 14 bases of the junction left unmatched. The germline V gene has CDR1 SGHDT and CDR2 YYEEEE. The CDR3 has 15 residues. The CDR3 sequence: CASRTGTASFNEQFF. Here the CDR3 DNA reads TGTGCCAGCCGTACCGGGACAGCATCTTTTAATGAGCAGTTCTTC.

The rearrangement joins TRBV5-1 to TRBJ2-7; the match to TRBD2 covers 12 bases. CDR3 length equals 15 residues. V lost 4 bases and J lost 2; bases outside the gene matches: 4. Germline-derived CDR1 and CDR2 are SGHRS and YFSETQ. CDR3 sequence: CASSLSSGRAYEQYF. CDR3 bases: TGCGCCAGCAGCCTTTCTAGCGGGAGGGCCTACGAGCAGTACTTC.

This clone turned up a few times. The V gene is TRBV2, the J gene TRBJ1-5; maybe TRBD1 (5 bases). The CDR3 sequence is 15 residues long. Germline values: CDR1 SNHLY, CDR2 FYNNEI. Trimming took 3 bases from V and 7 from J, leaving 16 bases between them. For the CDR3, the DNA is TGTGCCAGCAGTGACGGGAGGGGAGTAAGGCAGCCCCAGCATTTT. It yields the protein CASSDGRGVRQPQHF.

The gene calls are TRBV6-5 and TRBJ1-5; no definite D call. Germline CDR1 and CDR2: MNHEY and SVGAGI. V lost 9 bases and J lost 0, with 15 bases in between. This CDR3 has 15 amino acids. CDR3 nucleotides: TGTGCCAGTCGGTCGTCCTTTTATAGCAATCAGCCCCAGCATTTT. Its translation: CASRSSFYSNQPQHF.

The rearrangement links TRBV28 to TRBJ1-1, with D perhaps matching TRBD1 (6 bases). V dropped 4 bases and J dropped 6 bases, with 9 bases sitting between them. There are 12 residues in the CDR3. Germline assignment: CDR1 MDHEN and CDR2 SYDVKM. DNA of the CDR3: TGTGCCAGCAGTTCAGGGGTCGCTGAAGCTTTCTTT. This encodes CASSSGVAEAFF.

J is TRBJ1-5 and V is TRBV19; D call uncertain. With 3 bases removed from V and 7 bases from J, the gap between germline ends came to 16 bases. The CDR3 spans 15 residues. Germline CDR1 is LNHDA and CDR2 is SQIVND (reference sequence). In DNA form, the CDR3 reads TGTGCCAGTAGTATGTGGGTACGGGAGAGCCAGCCCCAGCATTTT. It is translated as CASSMWVRESQPQHF.

The V call is TRBV5-6, the J call TRBJ1-4; TRBD1 agrees at 9 bases. The germline V gene has CDR1 SGHDT and CDR2 YYEEEE. V lost 4 bases and J lost 8; bases outside the gene matches: 9. The length of the CDR3 is 15 residues. In DNA, the CDR3 is TGTGCCAGCAGCACCTTCCGGGACAGGGTCGAAAAACTGTTTTTT. Encoded protein: CASSTFRDRVEKLFF.

The V and J genes are TRBV2 and TRBJ1-4, with a weak D call TRBD1 (5 bases). The CDR3 runs to 14 residues. Trimming shortened V by 7 bases and J by 5 bases, and 14 bases separated the two germline ends. Germline V gene lookup returns CDR1 SNHLY and CDR2 FYNNEI. DNA of the CDR3: TGTGCCAGCACCGAGGGGACTGACAATGAAAAACTGTTTTTT. This encodes CASTEGTDNEKLFF. Drawing the rest from reference TRBV2 and TRBJ1-4, the complete variable domain is EPEVTQTPSHQVTQMGQEVILRCVPISNHLYFYWYRQILGQKVEFLVSFYNNEISEKSEIFDDQFSVERPDGSNFTLKIRSTKLEDSAMYFCASTEGTDNEKLFFGSGTQLSVL.

The rearrangement links TRBV12-1 to TRBJ1-3; the D call TRBD1 from the table was never checked on the DNA. TRBV12-1 is a listed pseudogene. There are 19 residues in the CDR3. For the CDR3, the DNA is TGTGCCAGCAGCTGTCGACCTATGGGGACAGGGCTCTCTGGAAACACCATATATTTT. As protein: CASSCRPMGTGLSGNTIYF.

The chain recombines TRBV18 with TRBJ2-1, with TRBD1 identical over 7 bases. After removal of 6 bases from V and 4 bases from J, the junction contained 15 bases not matched to a gene. This CDR3 region has 17 residues. Germline V lookup: CDR1 KGHSH, CDR2 LQKENI. The CDR3 loop is CASSLLPTGNLYNEQFF. The DNA for the CDR3 is TGTGCCAGCTCCCTCCTACCGACAGGGAACCTATACAATGAGCAGTTCTTC.

On this clone itself: The sample has other DNA sequences that encode this CDR3 too. The rearrangement joins TRBV4-1 to TRBJ2-7; D might be TRBD1 (6 bases). Germline CDR1 and CDR2: MGHRA and YSYEKL. CDR3 length equals 14 residues. V gave up 4 bases and J gave up 3 bases, with 13 bases separating them. In DNA, the CDR3 is TGCGCCAGCAGCCCTGGGACATCCGGCTACGAGCAGTACTTC. This sequence encodes CASSPGTSGYEQYF.

The chain is built from TRBV5-6 and TRBJ2-1, with D tentatively TRBD1 (5 bases). The CDR3 runs 13 residues. CDR1 and CDR2 (germline): SGHDT, YYEEEE. V was cut by 3 bases and J by 8 bases, with 12 bases left in between. In nucleotides, the CDR3 is TGTGCCAGCAGCTCGGGCCCCAGGGATGAGCAGTTCTTC. It specifies CASSSGPRDEQFF.

The rearrangement joins TRBV13 to TRBJ2-7; TRBD1 matches at 7 bases. In germline, CDR1 is PRHDT, CDR2 FYEKMQ (reference sequence). Trimming took 6 bases from V and 0 from J; bases not matched to a gene: 8. This CDR3 is built from 15 residues. The DNA of the CDR3 is TGTGCCAGCAGACTACAGGGGCAAGGCTCCTACGAGCAGTACTTC. Its protein is CASRLQGQGSYEQYF.

The count of this clone is one. This chain joins TRBV28 and TRBJ2-1; the D is unclear. Trimming removed 8 bases at V and 2 bases at J, with 10 bases between. CDR3 length equals 13 residues. Germline V gene lookup returns CDR1 MDHEN and CDR2 SYDVKM. CDR3: CASALGPYNEQFF. The CDR3 DNA follows: TGTGCCAGCGCCCTCGGTCCCTACAATGAGCAGTTCTTC.

The chain combines TRBV7-9 with TRBJ1-5; 9 bases agree with TRBD1. V was pared by 5 bases and J by 2 bases, with 7 bases of the junction left unmatched. Germline V lookup: CDR1 SEHNR, CDR2 FQNEAQ (reference sequence). The CDR3 sequence is 16 residues long. In DNA, the CDR3 is TGTGCCAGCAGCCCGGGGACAGGGAATGGCAATCAGCCCCAGCATTTT. Residues: CASSPGTGNGNQPQHF.

The CDR3 spells CASSLWGGASGNEQYF. In DNA form, the CDR3 reads TGCGCCAGCAGCTTGTGGGGAGGGGCTAGCGGAAACGAGCAGTACTTC. The chain links TRBV5-1 to TRBJ2-7; TRBD2 agrees at 7 bases. Germline CDR1 SGHRS, CDR2 YFSETQ. The ends lost 1 base at V and 5 bases at J; junction bases unmatched: 12. CDR3 length: 16 residues. Variable domain in full (rest from reference TRBV5-1 and TRBJ2-7): KAGVTQTPRYLIKTRGQQVTLSCSPISGHRSVSWYQQTPGQGLQFLFEYFSETQRNKGNFPGRFSGRQFSNSRSEMNVSTLELGDSALYLCASSLWGGASGNEQYFGPGTRLTVT.

The chain recombines TRBV27 with TRBJ2-7, with 7 bases identical to TRBD2. The CDR3 contains 14 residues. Germline trimming cut 10 bases from V and 0 bases from J; bases unmatched to any gene: 9. The germline gives CDR1 MNHEY, CDR2 SMNVEV (reference sequence). In nucleotides, the CDR3 is TGTGCCACCATGGGAGGGCTGCCCTCCTACGAGCAGTACTTC. This gives the protein CATMGGLPSYEQYF.

The chain carries TRBV14 and TRBJ1-1, with D unresolved. The CDR3 spans 14 residues. The V end was cut by 4 bases, the J end by 4 bases, with 13 bases between. CDR1 SGHDN and CDR2 FVKESK come from the germline V gene. CDR3 in amino acids: CASSPFGLGTEAFF. CDR3 bases: TGTGCCAGCAGCCCCTTCGGACTGGGCACTGAAGCTTTCTTT.

J is TRBJ2-5 and V is TRBV9; D uncertain. TRBJ2-7 matches the DNA end more closely, so the J call is doubtful. This CDR3 region has 13 residues. Germline V CDR1 and CDR2: SGDLS, YYNGEE. The CDR3: CASSAAGSYEQYF. CDR3 DNA: TGTGCCAGCAGCGCAGCAGGCTCTTACGAGCAGTACTTC.

The rearrangement uses TRBV9 and TRBJ1-6, with D possibly matching TRBD1 (6 bases). The CDR3 sequence is 16 residues long. Per germline, CDR1 SGDLS and CDR2 YYNGEE. The V end was cut by 2 bases, the J end by 3 bases, with 12 bases between. The CDR3 DNA reads as TGTGCCAGCAGCGTGGGAGGGGGAAACTATAATTCACCCCTCCACTTT. Amino acid sequence: CASSVGGGNYNSPLHF.

The V gene is TRBV2, the J gene TRBJ2-7, with D perhaps TRBD2 (7 bases). V was pared by 3 bases and J by 4 bases, with 13 bases between. The CDR3 has 14 amino acids. CDR1 is SNHLY and CDR2 is FYNNEI in the germline V gene. The CDR3 loop is CASSEGRGWYEQYF. CDR3 DNA: TGTGCCAGCAGTGAGGGGAGGGGGTGGTACGAGCAGTACTTC.

This clone was detected only once. The rearrangement links TRBV11-2 to TRBJ2-7; D is possibly TRBD2 (6 bases). The V gene lost 1 base and the J gene lost 1 base, with 8 bases spanning the gap. This CDR3 has 14 residues. Germline-derived CDR1 and CDR2 are SGHAT and FQNNGV. The CDR3 region has the DNA TGTGCCAGCAGCTTAGGGACTACTTCCTACGAGCAGTACTTC. Its protein product is CASSLGTTSYEQYF.

CDR3 DNA: TGTGCCTGGAGTTTGGGGGCAGGGTATGAGCAGTTCTTC. Translating it yields CAWSLGAGYEQFF. The chain carries TRBV30 and TRBJ2-1, with D perhaps TRBD1 (6 bases). V was cut by 2 bases and J by 8 bases, with 13 bases left in between. Germline values: CDR1 GTSNPN, CDR2 SVGIG (reference sequence). This CDR3 has 13 residues.

The rearrangement joins TRBV7-9 to TRBJ2-3; 7 nucleotides match TRBD1. Germline CDR1 is SEHNR and CDR2 is FQNEAQ (reference sequence). CDR3 length: 15 residues. V was clipped by 7 bases and J by 5 bases; unmatched bases: 12. This CDR3 is CASTLGTAGGDTQYF. CDR3 DNA: TGTGCCAGCACCCTCGGGACAGCTGGCGGAGATACGCAGTATTTT.

The genes are TRBV4-1 and TRBJ1-6; 9 nucleotides agree with TRBD1. Germline values: CDR1 MGHRA, CDR2 YSYEKL. The junction had 7 bases not matched to a gene; V was cut back by 3 bases and J by 10 bases. The CDR3 is 15 amino acids. CDR3 amino acids: CASSQARTGDSPLHF. CDR3 sequence (DNA): TGCGCCAGCAGCCAGGCTAGGACAGGGGACTCACCCCTCCACTTT.

The rearrangement links TRBV10-1 to TRBJ2-1; 9 bases are shared with TRBD1. There are 14 residues in the CDR3. CDR1 and CDR2 (germline): WNHNN, SYGVQD (reference sequence). V lost 8 bases and J lost 8; bases outside the gene matches: 10. The CDR3 DNA reads TGCGCCAGCTCCGAGGGGGGACAGGGCTATGAGCAGTTCTTC. It is translated as CASSEGGQGYEQFF.

The genes are TRBV4-1 and TRBJ1-4; no firm D call. Trimming stripped 1 base from V and 0 bases from J, with 6 bases between. The CDR3 is 15 residues long. Germline V gene data show CDR1 as MGHRA and CDR2 as YSYEKL. CDR3 nucleotides: TGCGCCAGCAGCCAAGTCGAGACAACTAATGAAAAACTGTTTTTT. Protein sequence: CASSQVETTNEKLFF.

The chain is built from TRBV7-9 and TRBJ2-7, with 12 bases that match TRBD2. The trim removed 6 bases at V and 4 bases at J, leaving 4 bases unmatched. CDR1 SEHNR and CDR2 FQNEAQ come from the germline V gene (reference sequence). This CDR3 contains 14 residues. The CDR3: CASSTGTSGYEQYF. CDR3 sequence (DNA): TGTGCCAGCAGTACCGGGACTAGCGGGTACGAGCAGTACTTC. Looking up the rest from reference TRBV7-9 and TRBJ2-7 gives the full variable domain: DTGVSQNPRHKITKRGQNVTFRCDPISEHNRLYWYRQTLGQGPEFLTYFQNEAQLEKSRLLSDRFSAERPKGSFSTLEIQRTEQGDSAMYLCASSTGTSGYEQYFGPGTRLTVT.

V is TRBV7-2 and J is TRBJ2-7; no reliable D call. Germline V gives CDR1 SGHTA, CDR2 FQGNSA. This CDR3 has 15 residues. The ends were cut back, 5 bases at V and 1 base at J, with 15 bases in the middle. The CDR3 DNA is TGTGCCAGCAGCCCCGTGGTCGACTTGTCCTACGAGCAGTACTTC. Amino acid sequence: CASSPVVDLSYEQYF.

This clone occurred once. J is TRBJ2-7 and V is TRBV18; 10 bases are shared with TRBD2. The CDR3 extends over 16 amino acids. V shed 5 bases and J 4 bases; nucleotides not matched to a gene: 11. Germline assignment: CDR1 KGHSH and CDR2 LQKENI. The CDR3 sequence: CASSSGSSGRSYEQYF. CDR3 coding DNA: TGTGCCAGCTCATCCGGATCTAGCGGGAGATCTTACGAGCAGTACTTC.